This T cell receptor beta chain originates from a study of T cells in Graves' hyperthyroidism and ophthalmopathy. Study in general: Specimen type is peripheral blood, collected at initial diagnosis prior to any treatment. Study-level points and caveats: Most thyroid clonotypes expanded above 0.001 were also detected in blood.

Amplification of TCR beta CDR3 regions used RNA as the template. With the HTBI primer set, the TCR CDR3 went through a first round of RT-PCR. TCRdb re-called the multiplex PCR reads with MiXCR, one entry per CDR3 protein. The sample yields 550,000 to 600,000 distinct CDR3 sequences, 12% to 15% seen once. Enrolled ophthalmopathy patients presented with a Clinical Activity Score of at least 3, a NOSPECS grade of at least 4, and disease duration under 3 months. Thyroid ultrasound, orbital computed tomography, clinical symptoms, and serum thyroxine and TRAb underpinned diagnoses. In its sample, this clonotype was seen many times. Its target is not known. CDR3 length: 14 amino acids. Germline V gene data show CDR1 as SGHDT and CDR2 as YYEEEE. Trimming removed 4 bases at V and 3 bases at J, with 14 bases between.

Sequenced: blood. The sequence was obtained from a woman under 30 with Graves' ophthalmopathy. This chain joins TRBV5-6 and TRBJ2-7; D gene unclear. This CDR3 reads CASSLWRHLYEQYF. The CDR3 DNA reads TGTGCCAGCAGCCTCTGGAGACACCTCTACGAGCAGTACTTC.